The subject of this entry is one T cell receptor (beta chain). Sequenced by immunoSEQ multiplex PCR; TCRdb stores in-frame clones only, minus some. The table has about 120,000 clones, 85% to 90% seen once; the top ten hold approximately 0.51%. The data derive from a study of OX40 agonist ivuxolimab in advanced cancers. This CDR3 is 14 amino acids long. Trimming took 6 bases from V and 5 from J; bases not matched to a gene: 5. Looked up from germline, CDR1 is MDHEN and CDR2 is SYDVKM. This sequence joins TRBV28 and TRBJ1-4, with 8 bases lining up with TRBD1. The sequenced sample was CD4+ or CD8+ T cells sorted from blood, obtained in a trial of the OX40 agonist ivuxolimab. This sequence was found in an adult with an advanced solid tumor such as melanoma, head and neck, liver or kidney cancer. The DNA of the CDR3 is TGTGCCAGCAGATCGGGACAGGACAATGAAAAACTGTTTTTT. It encodes CASRSGQDNEKLFF. The full variable domain, in which reference TRBV28 and TRBJ1-4 provide the parts outside the CDR3, is DVKVTQSSRYLVKRTGEKVFLECVQDMDHENMFWYRQDPGLGLRLIYFSYDVKMKEKGDIPEGYSVSREKKERFSLILESASTNQTSMYLCASRSGQDNEKLFFGSGTQLSVL.